This note documents a single T cell receptor (beta chain) sequence. Its antigen is not known. This CDR3 contains 13 residues. Germline V gene data show CDR1 as SGHRS and CDR2 as YFSETQ. A J-beta primer mix and a sample-barcoded 5' primer were used in a second PCR of about 7 to 12 cycles. TCRdb redid the calling of the 5' RACE reads with MiXCR, one entry per CDR3 protein. The repertoire holds about 1,400,000 distinct CDR3 sequences, with roughly 60% as singletons. The sample comes from a study of blood T cells in healthy people across ages. Regarding the study as a whole: Bulk PBMC profiling left naive and antigen-experienced comparisons inconclusive.

In each sample, at least 6.5 million PBMCs were isolated. The clonotype comes from a man aged 18 to 29 in good health. The chain links TRBV5-1 to TRBJ2-7, with D unresolved. Near its end, the DNA agrees better with TRBJ2-5, so the J call may be wrong. Sequencing input: blood. CDR3 nucleotide sequence: TGCGCCAGCAGCTGGGATACTATAGAGACCCAGTACTTC. Protein: CASSWDTIETQYF.